Sequencing of this T cell receptor beta chain was carried out in a study of blood T cells in healthy people across ages. For the study at large: About one barcoded beta molecule was captured per two T cells (by template switching).

This clonotype appeared many times. Primers used in a second PCR of roughly 6 to 11 cycles were a sample-barcoded 5' primer and a J-beta primer mix. Every cDNA molecule carried a tag from a template-switch adaptor bearing 12 random nucleotides. One entry per CDR3 protein results from TCRdb running MiXCR on the 5' RACE reads. Altogether about 700,000 distinct CDR3 sequences are present, approximately 31% being singletons, with the ten largest covering roughly 14%. V was cut by 1 base and J by 1 base, with 10 bases left in between. Germline V gives CDR1 MNHEY, CDR2 SVGAGI. This CDR3 is built from 15 residues.

This chain joins TRBV6-5 and TRBJ1-1; D may be TRBD1 (5 bases). The clonotype comes from a woman older than 75 in good health. The sample consisted of blood. CDR3 in DNA: TGTGCCAGCAGTTACTTCCAGACAGCGAACACTGAAGCTTTCTTT. Residues: CASSYFQTANTEAFF.